This T cell receptor beta chain is drawn from a study of shared clonotypes between healthy human individuals. Overall study: The study drew on a couple of women and a few men aged 18 to 49 as donors. Every donor yielded three CD4 naive, three CD4 memory, two CD8 naive and one CD8 memory plate.

Whole-study results and caveats: Naive CD4 clonotype sharing across a handful of donors was 4% to 5%. Generation of non-shared clonotypes was less probable than generation of clonotypes shared by all four donors.

Sequencing was performed with immunoSEQ multiplex PCR; in TCRdb, only in-frame clones are kept and a portion is missing. Here the sample spans fewer than 150,000 clones, about 62% being singletons. After removal of 6 bases from V and 5 bases from J, the junction contained 7 bases not matched to a gene. CDR1 and CDR2 from the germline V gene are MGHDK and SYGVNS. CDR3 length equals 14 residues. This clone was observed at least ten times. Its antigen is unidentified. The sample comprised memory CD8+ T cells sorted from blood. Noted subset: CD45RO+ cells pooled with CCR7-negative TemRA cells. This TCR was recovered from a woman aged 25 to 45 in good health. The V and J genes are TRBV25-1 and TRBJ2-7; TRBD1 matches at 10 bases. The CDR3 protein is CASRSGQGKHEQYF. The CDR3 coding sequence is TGTGCCAGCAGGTCGGGACAGGGGAAGCACGAGCAGTACTTC.